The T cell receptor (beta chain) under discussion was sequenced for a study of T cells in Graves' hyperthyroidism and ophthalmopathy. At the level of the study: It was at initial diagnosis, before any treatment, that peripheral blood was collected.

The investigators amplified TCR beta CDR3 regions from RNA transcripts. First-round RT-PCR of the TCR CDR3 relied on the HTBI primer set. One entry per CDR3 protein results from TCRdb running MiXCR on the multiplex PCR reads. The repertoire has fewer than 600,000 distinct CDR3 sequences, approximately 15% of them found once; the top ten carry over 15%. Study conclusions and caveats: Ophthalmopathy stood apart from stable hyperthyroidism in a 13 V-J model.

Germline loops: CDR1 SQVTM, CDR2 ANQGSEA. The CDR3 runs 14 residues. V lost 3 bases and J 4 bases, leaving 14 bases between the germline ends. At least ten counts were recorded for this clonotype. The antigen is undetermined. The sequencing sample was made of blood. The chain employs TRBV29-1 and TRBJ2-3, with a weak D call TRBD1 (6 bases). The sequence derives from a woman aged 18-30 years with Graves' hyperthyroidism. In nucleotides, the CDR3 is TGCAGCGTTGAGAGTGGCAGGGGTGCAGATACGCAGTATTTT. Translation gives CSVESGRGADTQYF.